These 10 T cell receptor beta chains originate from one sample sequenced in a study of T cells in Graves' hyperthyroidism and ophthalmopathy. RNA transcripts served as the template for amplifying TCR beta CDR3 regions. An initial round of RT-PCR targeting the TCR CDR3 relied on the HTBI primer set. One entry per CDR3 protein, called by TCRdb with MiXCR from the multiplex PCR reads. The table includes roughly 290,000 distinct CDR3 sequences, over 15% detected once. The sample taken for sequencing was blood. The receptors shown here come from a woman between 55 and 75 years old with Graves' ophthalmopathy.

At least ten counts were recorded for this clonotype. This may come from a read error, since a much larger clone is one base off. CDR3 residues: CASSPGTGNKQYF. The CDR3 DNA is TGTGCCAGCAGCCCGGGGACAGGGAACAAGCAGTACTTC. V and J are TRBV11-2 and TRBJ2-7, with 9 bases identical to TRBD1. This CDR3 comprises 13 residues. The trim removed 5 bases at V and 8 bases at J, leaving 7 bases unmatched. Germline CDR1 and CDR2: SGHAT and FQNNGV.

This clonotype was seen more than once but under ten times. The chain has TRBV25-1 and TRBJ2-1, with 9 positions matching TRBD1. Trimming took 4 bases from V and 8 from J; bases not matched to a gene: 9. Germline V lookup: CDR1 MGHDK, CDR2 SYGVNS. The CDR3 is made up of 15 amino acids. The CDR3 region has the DNA TGTGCCAGCAGTGTCCGGGACAGGGAGGTCGATGAGCAGTTCTTC. This codes for CASSVRDREVDEQFF. Based on the CDR3 plus reference TRBV25-1 and TRBJ2-1, the full variable domain is EADIYQTPRYLVIGTGKKITLECSQTMGHDKMYWYQQDPGMELHLIHYSYGVNSTEKGDLSSESTVSRIRTEHFPLTLESARPSHTSQYLCASSVRDREVDEQFFGPGTRLTVL.

The CDR3 reads CASSPDRVLSGYTF. DNA of the CDR3: TGTGCCAGCAGCCCGGACAGGGTTTTATCCGGCTACACCTTC. The rearrangement uses TRBV14 and TRBJ1-2; 8 positions match TRBD1. The CDR3 totals 14 residues. Germline V gene sequence: CDR1 SGHDN, CDR2 FVKESK. V shed 4 bases and J 8 bases; nucleotides not matched to a gene: 9.

This clonotype showed up many times. The J gene is TRBJ2-7, the V gene TRBV4-3, with 11 bases that match TRBD1. V trimming: 3 bases; J trimming: 3 bases; junction bases outside the gene matches: 4. This CDR3 has 15 amino acids. Germline V gene sequence: CDR1 LGHNA, CDR2 YSLEER. CDR3 amino acids: CASSQGTGGHYEQYF. As DNA, the CDR3 is TGCGCCAGCAGCCAGGGGACAGGGGGACACTACGAGCAGTACTTC.

This clonotype was found many times. Written as DNA, the CDR3 is TGCGCCAGCAGCTTACGTCAGAGGAGGGATGAGCAGTTCTTC. Amino acid sequence: CASSLRQRRDEQFF. The chain employs TRBV5-1 and TRBJ2-1, with D possibly matching TRBD2 (6 bases). V gave up 2 bases and J gave up 8 bases, with 14 bases separating them. Germline loops: CDR1 SGHRS, CDR2 YFSETQ. The CDR3 is made up of 14 amino acids.

In its sample, this clonotype was seen many times. This rearrangement joins TRBV11-2 to TRBJ2-1, with a weak D call TRBD1 (6 bases). CDR1 is SGHAT, CDR2 FQNNGV, per germline. V gave up 5 bases and J gave up 2 bases, with 13 bases separating them. The CDR3 loop spans 15 amino acids. In nucleotides, the CDR3 is TGTGCCAGCAGCCAACAGGGCCTTCCCTACAATGAGCAGTTCTTC. As protein: CASSQQGLPYNEQFF.

The chain couples TRBV14 to TRBJ2-7, with a tentative D call TRBD2 (6 bases). The V end was cut by 6 bases, the J end by 6 bases, with 21 bases between. Germline V gene lookup returns CDR1 SGHDN and CDR2 FVKESK. The CDR3 extends over 15 amino acids. The CDR3 nucleotides are TGTGCCAGCAGTCCCGTCCCGGGAGCGTTCACCGAGCAGTACTTC. As protein: CASSPVPGAFTEQYF. The full variable domain, rest sourced from reference TRBV14 and TRBJ2-7, is EAGVTQFPSHSVIEKGQTVTLRCDPISGHDNLYWYRRVMGKEIKFLLHFVKESKQDESGMPNNRFLAERTGGTYSTLKVQPAELEDSGVYFCASSPVPGAFTEQYFGPGTRLTVT.

The sample holds many counts of this clonotype. This chain links TRBV28 with TRBJ2-2, with a possible D match to TRBD1 (5 bases). CDR1 is MDHEN and CDR2 is SYDVKM in the germline V gene. Trimming left V 6 bases short and J 2 bases short, with 13 bases between. The CDR3 is 15 amino acids. Here the CDR3 DNA reads TGTGCCAGCAGCCGTTTCAGGGTTAACACCGGGGAGCTGTTTTTT. Protein sequence: CASSRFRVNTGELFF.

V and J are TRBV2 and TRBJ1-1; D not resolved. Germline values: CDR1 SNHLY, CDR2 FYNNEI. Deletions cut 9 bases from V and 6 bases from J, with 14 bases between. The CDR3 sequence is 12 residues long. The CDR3 region is CARKGEAPEAFF. The CDR3 nucleotides read TGTGCCAGAAAGGGAGAAGCCCCTGAAGCTTTCTTT.

The gene calls are TRBV29-1 and TRBJ2-1; D is perhaps TRBD1 or TRBD2 (6 bases each). The germline V gene encodes CDR1 SQVTM and CDR2 ANQGSEA. CDR3 length: 13 residues. The V end lost 3 bases, the J end lost 7 bases, and 13 bases lay between the germline ends. The CDR3, as DNA: TGCAGCGTTGACATTTCGGGGGCGAATGAGCAGTTCTTC. It specifies CSVDISGANEQFF.